What follows are 5 T cell receptor beta chains derived from one specimen sequenced in a study of T cell responses to AZD1222 COVID-19 vaccine. Sequenced by immunoSEQ multiplex PCR; TCRdb stores in-frame clones only, minus some. The sample includes under 60,000 clones, 80% to 90% of them seen just once. The starting material was peripheral blood, obtained on day 0 of AZD1222 vaccination. The source of these receptors is an adult in good health.

The genes are TRBV3-1 (or the pseudogene TRBV3-2) and TRBJ2-5; D not resolved. Germline lookup yields CDR1 LGHDT and CDR2 YNNKEL (reference sequence). Trimming cost V 2 bases and J 0 bases, with 1 base left between them. The CDR3 spans 12 residues. For the CDR3, the DNA is TGTGCCAGCAGCCAACACCAAGAGACCCAGTACTTC. As protein: CASSQHQETQYF.

This clone was seen only once. One end of the junction fails to match germline, which may point to a read error. The chain couples TRBV7-2 to TRBJ2-1; weak D call: TRBD2 (6 bases). In germline, CDR1 is SGHTA, CDR2 FQGNSA. The CDR3 extends over 15 amino acids. The CDR3 reads CASQILRDSFNEQFF. CDR3 bases: TGTGCCAGCCAAATCTTACGGGACTCCTTCAATGAGCAGTTCTTC.

The genes are TRBV5-4 and TRBJ1-1; no clear D gene. Germline CDR1 and CDR2: SGHNT and YYREEE (reference sequence). Deletions cut 0 bases from V and 5 bases from J, with 11 bases between. The CDR3 consists of 14 residues. The CDR3 reads CASSLAGGRTEAFF. CDR3 in DNA: TGTGCCAGCAGCTTGGCGGGAGGTCGAACTGAAGCTTTCTTT.

The chain links TRBV7-9 to TRBJ2-7; D is unclear. V lost 8 bases and J lost 2, with 13 bases in between. CDR1 and CDR2 from the germline V gene are SEHNR and FQNEAQ (reference sequence). The CDR3 totals 13 residues. For the CDR3, the DNA is TGTGCCAGCGCATTAACTGGGGCCTACGAGCAGTACTTC. It yields the protein CASALTGAYEQYF.

The chain employs TRBV7-2 and TRBJ1-6, with 9 positions matching TRBD1. The CDR3 is 17 amino acids. The J segment lost 7 bases and the V segment lost 4 bases, leaving 11 bases of the junction unmatched. CDR1 and CDR2 from the germline V gene are SGHTA and FQGNSA. The CDR3 is CASSSKTVTGGNSPLHF. The DNA of the CDR3 is TGTGCCAGCAGCTCGAAAACCGTGACAGGGGGGAATTCACCCCTCCACTTT.